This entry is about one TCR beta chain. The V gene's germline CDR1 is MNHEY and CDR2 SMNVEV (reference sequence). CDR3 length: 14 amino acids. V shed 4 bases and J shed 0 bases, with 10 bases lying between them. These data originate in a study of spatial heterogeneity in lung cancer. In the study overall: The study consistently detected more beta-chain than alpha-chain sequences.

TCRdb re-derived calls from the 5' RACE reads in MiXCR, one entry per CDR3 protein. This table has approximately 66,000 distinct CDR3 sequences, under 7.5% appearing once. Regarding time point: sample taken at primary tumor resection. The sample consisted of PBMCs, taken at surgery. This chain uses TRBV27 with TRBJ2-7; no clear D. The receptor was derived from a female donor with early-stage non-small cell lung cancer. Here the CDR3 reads CASSYSHSSYEQYF. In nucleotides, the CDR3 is TGTGCCAGCAGTTACTCACATTCCTCCTACGAGCAGTACTTC.